The next 4 T cell receptor beta chains were all read from a single sample in a study of cytomegalovirus exposure and HLA in healthy donors (dated by TCRdb to 2017 to 2019). Preparation of the library involved the immunoSEQ multiplex PCR assay. A mixture of 60 forward primers for TCR Vbeta segments and 13 reverse primers for TCR Jbeta segments was used in the multiplex PCR. The immuneACCESS repertoire file appears here via TCRdb, limited to in-frame rearrangements. These files lack a portion of the clones; in checked studies, under half of the deficit traces to unresolved V genes, and the cause of the others is not known. This sample lists about 98,000 clones; approximately 80% were detected once. 16% of the sample is taken by the ten largest. Material: PBMCs. The receptors stem from a man in his sixties in good health and CMV-seropositive.

The chain links TRBV9 to TRBJ2-7; TRBD2 matches 8 bases. This CDR3 comprises 17 residues. Germline CDR1 is SGDLS and CDR2 is YYNGEE. The trim removed 4 bases at V and 7 bases at J, leaving 19 bases unmatched. The CDR3 DNA is TGTGCCAGCAGCCCCCTGGGAGCGGGGGAGTTCCTACGAGAGCAGTACTTC. Translating gives CASSPLGAGEFLREQYF.

The chain links TRBV5-4 to TRBJ1-4; 9 nucleotides match TRBD1. The CDR3 runs to 14 residues. The J segment lost 7 bases and the V segment lost 4 bases, leaving 5 bases of the junction unmatched. Germline lookup yields CDR1 SGHNT and CDR2 YYREEE (reference sequence). The CDR3 spells CASSQTGGIEKLFF. The CDR3 DNA is TGTGCCAGCAGCCAGACAGGGGGGATTGAAAAACTGTTTTTT. Drawing the rest from reference TRBV5-4 and TRBJ1-4, the complete variable domain is ETGVTQSPTHLIKTRGQQVTLRCSSQSGHNTVSWYQQALGQGPQFIFQYYREEENGRGNFPPRFSGLQFPNYSSELNVNALELDDSALYLCASSQTGGIEKLFFGSGTQLSVL.

The chain is built from TRBV30 and TRBJ1-3; 8 positions match TRBD1. Germline lookup yields CDR1 GTSNPN and CDR2 SVGIG (reference sequence). Germline trimming cut 2 bases from V and 0 bases from J; bases unmatched to any gene: 6. This CDR3 spans 16 amino acids. CDR3 in amino acids: CAWSTGQGRSGNTIYF. CDR3 nucleotides: TGTGCCTGGAGTACCGGACAGGGCCGCTCTGGAAACACCATATATTTT.

The chain has TRBV28 and TRBJ1-2, with 10 bases fitting TRBD1. With 3 bases clipped from V and 2 bases from J, the junction kept 9 bases outside the gene matches. The CDR3 extends over 17 amino acids. Germline values: CDR1 MDHEN, CDR2 SYDVKM. The CDR3 sequence: CASSFSGTGAQNYGYTF. In DNA form, the CDR3 reads TGTGCCAGCAGTTTCTCCGGGACAGGGGCCCAAAACTATGGCTACACCTTC.